This TCR beta chain was retrieved from a study of monozygotic twins with inflammatory bowel disease. This CDR3 is 14 amino acids long. CDR1 is SGHRS and CDR2 is YFSETQ in the germline V gene. Using the 5' RACE reads, TCRdb records one entry per CDR3 protein without DNA. The listing contains 330,000 or so distinct CDR3 sequences. This TCR derives from a human donor with ulcerative colitis or Crohn's disease, or a healthy co-twin of an affected twin (not recorded which). What was sequenced was blood. The rearrangement uses TRBV5-1 and TRBJ1-4; TCRdb's D call, TRBD1, is unchecked because there is no DNA. CDR3 sequence reads: CASSPTGNLGKLFF.